The clone carrying this T cell receptor beta chain was detected many times. Antigen: not known. The time point was: persistent/refractory GD, antithyroid drugs over 5 years with positive TRAb. RNA isolated from PBMCs was used to make the TCR library. Xi'an, China, was home to the endocrinology department that provided patients. This sample was included in a study of regulatory T cells in long-lasting Graves disease. TCR beta libraries were built with iRepertoire HTBI primers and Arm-PCR of CDR3 regions. TCRdb fed the multiplex PCR reads into MiXCR, producing one record per CDR3 protein. The data contain about 470,000 distinct CDR3 sequences, about 22% of them singletons. Notes on the study in general: Between persistent patients, about 2,700 public clonotypes were shared, exceeding the approximately 990 shared between new patients.

The source of this sequence is a female donor with Graves disease. Sequenced material: peripheral blood mononuclear cells (PBMCs), taken when the disease was refractory, from a patient treated with antithyroid drugs.

DNA for the CDR3: TGCAGTGTCCGCGACCGGGACCAGAGGGAGACCCAGTACTTC. Translated, it gives CSVRDRDQRETQYF. The V gene is TRBV20-1, the J gene TRBJ2-5; D might be TRBD1 or TRBD2, each matching 5 bases. Germline V lookup: CDR1 DFQATT, CDR2 SNEGSKA (reference sequence). With 7 bases removed from V and 5 bases from J, the gap between germline ends came to 20 bases. The CDR3 is 14 residues long.